The sequence of this TCR beta chain was determined in a study of T cells in Graves' hyperthyroidism and ophthalmopathy. Study-level information: Peripheral blood draws took place at initial diagnosis, ahead of any treatment.

General study points: Within blood appeared most thyroid clonotypes that had expanded above 0.001. From stable hyperthyroidism, ophthalmopathy was set apart by a 13 V-J model.

Worth noting for this clonotype: Its cognate antigen is unknown.

Regions amplified from RNA transcripts were the TCR beta CDR3 regions. TCR CDR3 regions were first amplified by RT-PCR with HTBI primers. One entry per CDR3 protein results from TCRdb running MiXCR on the multiplex PCR reads. The table records hundreds of thousands of distinct CDR3 sequences, about 17% of them present only once. V lost 3 bases to trimming and J lost 5 bases, with 19 bases between them. There are 17 residues in the CDR3. Per the germline V gene, CDR1 is SGHVS and CDR2 is FQNEAQ. The chain is built from TRBV7-8 and TRBJ2-2; D gene uncertain. Sequencing was done on a sample of blood. This receptor was taken from a woman aged 45-60 years with Graves' hyperthyroidism that later progressed to Graves' ophthalmopathy. CDR3 coding DNA: TGTGCCAGCAGCTTTGACACTCTTCCCCGATGGACCGGGGAGCTGTTTTTT. Its translation is CASSFDTLPRWTGELFF.